This T cell receptor (beta chain) was sequenced in a study of regulatory T cells in long-lasting Graves disease. Looking at the study overall: Patients with persistent Graves' disease had over 5 years of antithyroid drugs and persistent TSH receptor antibodies. Study observations and caveats: TCR diversity in persistent Graves' patients was below that of newly diagnosed ones.

Time point given: persistent/refractory GD, antithyroid drugs over 5 years with positive TRAb. From PBMCs, RNA was extracted and then used to make the TCR library. This clonotype was seen many times. What it recognizes is unknown. HTBI primers from iRepertoire and Arm-PCR of CDR3 regions yielded the TCR beta libraries. Using its own MiXCR run on the multiplex PCR reads, TCRdb lists one record per CDR3 protein. The sample yields approximately 470,000 distinct CDR3 sequences, less than 25% seen once. The CDR3 loop spans 13 amino acids. The junction had 6 bases not matched to a gene; V was cut back by 5 bases and J by 3 bases. Germline V gene data show CDR1 as SQVTM and CDR2 as ANQGSEA.

This sequence was found in a female donor with Graves disease. This rearrangement joins TRBV29-1 to TRBJ2-5; TRBD1 matches at 7 bases. Sequencing used peripheral blood mononuclear cells (PBMCs), obtained when the disease was refractory, from a patient treated with antithyroid drugs. The CDR3 sequence is CSVTGTVKETQYF. As DNA, the CDR3 is TGCAGCGTTACCGGGACAGTTAAAGAGACCCAGTACTTC.